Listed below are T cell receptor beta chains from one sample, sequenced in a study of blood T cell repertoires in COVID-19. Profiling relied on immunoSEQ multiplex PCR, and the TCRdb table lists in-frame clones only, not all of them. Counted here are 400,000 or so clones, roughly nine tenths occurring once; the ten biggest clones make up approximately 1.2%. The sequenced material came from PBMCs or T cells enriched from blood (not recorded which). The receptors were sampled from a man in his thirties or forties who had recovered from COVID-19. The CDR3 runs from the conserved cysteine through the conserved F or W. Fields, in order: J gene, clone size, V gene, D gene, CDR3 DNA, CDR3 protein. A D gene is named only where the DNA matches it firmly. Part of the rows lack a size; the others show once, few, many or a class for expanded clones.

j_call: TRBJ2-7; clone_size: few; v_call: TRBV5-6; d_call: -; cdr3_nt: TGTGCCAGCAGCCCCCGCTGGGGACAAGCCTACGAGCAGTACTTC; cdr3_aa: CASSPRWGQAYEQYF
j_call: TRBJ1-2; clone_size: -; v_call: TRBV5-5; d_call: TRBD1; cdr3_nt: TGTGCCAGCAGGACTGGACAGGCGACTAACTATGGCTACACCTTC; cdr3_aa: CASRTGQATNYGYTF
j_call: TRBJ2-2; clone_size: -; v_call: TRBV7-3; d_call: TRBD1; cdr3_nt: TGTGCCAGCAGCTTAACCGGACAGGGAGGAACCGGGGAGCTGTTTTTT; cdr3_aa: CASSLTGQGGTGELFF
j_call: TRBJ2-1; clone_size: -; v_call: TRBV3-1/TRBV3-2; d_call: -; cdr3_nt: TGTGCCAGCAGCCAAGAAGGACCGGAGGCGAATGAGCAGTTCTTC; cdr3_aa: CASSQEGPEANEQFF
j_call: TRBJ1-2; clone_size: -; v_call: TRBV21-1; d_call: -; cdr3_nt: TGTGCCAGCAGCAAAGTCAGGGGGCCCAACTATGGCTACACCTTC; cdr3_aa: CASSKVRGPNYGYTF
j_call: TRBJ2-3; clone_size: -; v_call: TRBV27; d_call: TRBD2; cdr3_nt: TGTGCCAGCAGCCCCTCACCGGCGGGAGTAGATACGCAGTATTTT; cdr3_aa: CASSPSPAGVDTQYF
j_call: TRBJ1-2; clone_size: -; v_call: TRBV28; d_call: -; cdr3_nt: TGTGCCAGCAGTTTGCCCCGGGCTCCGGGAGGGGGCTACACCTTC; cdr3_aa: CASSLPRAPGGGYTF
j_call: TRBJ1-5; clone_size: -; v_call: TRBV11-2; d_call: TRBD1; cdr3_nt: TGTGCCAGCAGCTTCAAAACAGGGGGCTTGGGCAATCAGCCCCAGCATTTT; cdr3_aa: CASSFKTGGLGNQPQHF
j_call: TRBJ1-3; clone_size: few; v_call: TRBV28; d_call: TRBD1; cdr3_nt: TGTGCCAGCAGCCACGGGACAGTTCTTGAGGACGGAAACACCATATATTTT; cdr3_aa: CASSHGTVLEDGNTIYF
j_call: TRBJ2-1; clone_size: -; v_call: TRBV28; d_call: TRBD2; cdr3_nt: TGTGCCAGCAGTACGCCTAGCGGGACTGAGCAGTTCTTC; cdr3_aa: CASSTPSGTEQFF
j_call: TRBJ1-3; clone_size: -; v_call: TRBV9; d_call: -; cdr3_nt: TGTGCCAGCAGCGGTGACAGATACTCTAGCTCTGGAAACACCATATATTTT; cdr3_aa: CASSGDRYSSSGNTIYF
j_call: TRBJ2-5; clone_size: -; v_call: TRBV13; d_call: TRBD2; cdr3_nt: TGTGCCAGCACCCAGCGGGAGGGCCGGGAGACCCAGTACTTC; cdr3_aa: CASTQREGRETQYF
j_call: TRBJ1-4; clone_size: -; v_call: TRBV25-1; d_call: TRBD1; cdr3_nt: TGTGCCAGCAGTGAAAGTGGGACAGGGGCGGGTGAAAAACTGTTTTTT; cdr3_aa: CASSESGTGAGEKLFF
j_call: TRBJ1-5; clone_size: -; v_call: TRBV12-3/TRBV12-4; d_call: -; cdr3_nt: TGTGCCAGCAGTTCACAGGATCAGCCCCAGCATTTT; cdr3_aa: CASSSQDQPQHF
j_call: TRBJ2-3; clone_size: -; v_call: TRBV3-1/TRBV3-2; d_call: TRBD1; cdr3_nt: TGTGCCAGCAGCCCCGGGACAGGGCTGTGGGATACGCAGTATTTT; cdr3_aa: CASSPGTGLWDTQYF
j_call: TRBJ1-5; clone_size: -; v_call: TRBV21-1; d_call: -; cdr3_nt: TGTGCCAGCGGACTGGAAAAGCAGCCCCAGCATTTT; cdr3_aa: CASGLEKQPQHF
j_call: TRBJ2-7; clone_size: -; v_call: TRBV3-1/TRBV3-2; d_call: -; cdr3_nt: TGTGCCAGCAGCCGCACTAGCACCGAGCAGTACTTC; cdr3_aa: CASSRTSTEQYF
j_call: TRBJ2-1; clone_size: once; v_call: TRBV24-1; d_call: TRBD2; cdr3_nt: TGTGCCACCAGTGCTCAGCGGGAGCTCGGTGAGCAGTTCTTC; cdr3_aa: CATSAQRELGEQFF